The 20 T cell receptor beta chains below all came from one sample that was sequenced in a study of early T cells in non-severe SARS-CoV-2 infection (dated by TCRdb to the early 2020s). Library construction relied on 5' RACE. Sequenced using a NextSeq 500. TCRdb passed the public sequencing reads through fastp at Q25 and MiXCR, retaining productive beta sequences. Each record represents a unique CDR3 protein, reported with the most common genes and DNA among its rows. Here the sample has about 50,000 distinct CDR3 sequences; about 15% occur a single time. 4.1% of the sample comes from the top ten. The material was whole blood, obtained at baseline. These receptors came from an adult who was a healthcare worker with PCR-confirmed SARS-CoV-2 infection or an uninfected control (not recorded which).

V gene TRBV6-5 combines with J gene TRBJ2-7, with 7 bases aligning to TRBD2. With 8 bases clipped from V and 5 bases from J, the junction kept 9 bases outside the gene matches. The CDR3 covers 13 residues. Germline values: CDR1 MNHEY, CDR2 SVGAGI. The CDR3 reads CASAMGGVNEQYF. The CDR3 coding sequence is TGTGCCAGCGCCATGGGGGGGGTGAACGAGCAGTACTTC.

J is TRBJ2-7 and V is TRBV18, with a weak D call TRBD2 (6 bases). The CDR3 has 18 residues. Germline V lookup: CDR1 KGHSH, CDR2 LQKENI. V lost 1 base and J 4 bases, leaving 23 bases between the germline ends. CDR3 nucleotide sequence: TGTGCCAGCTCACCACTGTCCCCGGGGGACGGAGGAACATACGAGCAGTACTTC. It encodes CASSPLSPGDGGTYEQYF.

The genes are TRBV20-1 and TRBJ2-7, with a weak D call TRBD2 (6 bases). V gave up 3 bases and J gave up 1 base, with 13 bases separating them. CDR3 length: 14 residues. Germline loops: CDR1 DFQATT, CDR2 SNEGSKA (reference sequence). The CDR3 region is CSARDYLGSYEQYF. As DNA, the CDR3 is TGCAGTGCTAGGGACTATCTAGGGTCCTACGAGCAGTACTTC.

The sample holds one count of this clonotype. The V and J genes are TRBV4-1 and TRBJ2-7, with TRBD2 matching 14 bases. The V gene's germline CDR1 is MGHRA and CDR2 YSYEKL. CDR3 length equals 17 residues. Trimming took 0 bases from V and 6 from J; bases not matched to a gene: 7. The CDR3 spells CASSQDLGLAGAGEQYF. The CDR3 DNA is TGCGCCAGCAGCCAAGATCTGGGACTAGCGGGGGCAGGCGAGCAGTACTTC.

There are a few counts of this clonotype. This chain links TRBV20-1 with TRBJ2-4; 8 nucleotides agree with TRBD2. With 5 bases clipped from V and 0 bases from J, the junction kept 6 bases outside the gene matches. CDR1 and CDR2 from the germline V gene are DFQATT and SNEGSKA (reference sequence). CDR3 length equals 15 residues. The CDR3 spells CSAARGGAAKNIQYF. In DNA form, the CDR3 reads TGCAGTGCTGCCCGGGGGGGGGCAGCCAAAAACATTCAGTACTTC.

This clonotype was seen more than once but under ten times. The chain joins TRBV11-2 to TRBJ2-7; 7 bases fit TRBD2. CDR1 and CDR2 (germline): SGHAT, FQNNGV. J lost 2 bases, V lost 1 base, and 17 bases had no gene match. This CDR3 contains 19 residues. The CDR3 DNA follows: TGTGCCAGCAGCTTAGGCATCCGCCGAGCGGGATCCCGCCCCTACGAGCAGTACTTC. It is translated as CASSLGIRRAGSRPYEQYF.

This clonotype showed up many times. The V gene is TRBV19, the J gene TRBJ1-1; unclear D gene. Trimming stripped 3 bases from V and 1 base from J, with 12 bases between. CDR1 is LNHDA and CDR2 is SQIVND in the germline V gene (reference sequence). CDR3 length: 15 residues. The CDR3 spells CASSMGVPPNTEAFF. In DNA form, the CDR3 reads TGTGCCAGTAGTATGGGTGTACCACCGAACACTGAAGCTTTCTTT.

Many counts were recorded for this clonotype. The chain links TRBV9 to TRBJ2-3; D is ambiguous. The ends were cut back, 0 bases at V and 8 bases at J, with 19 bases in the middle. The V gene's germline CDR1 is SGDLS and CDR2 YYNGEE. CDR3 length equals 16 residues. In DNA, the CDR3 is TGTGCCAGCAGCGTAGGGGTGGTAGGGTCCAACCCTACGCAGTATTTT. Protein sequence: CASSVGVVGSNPTQYF.

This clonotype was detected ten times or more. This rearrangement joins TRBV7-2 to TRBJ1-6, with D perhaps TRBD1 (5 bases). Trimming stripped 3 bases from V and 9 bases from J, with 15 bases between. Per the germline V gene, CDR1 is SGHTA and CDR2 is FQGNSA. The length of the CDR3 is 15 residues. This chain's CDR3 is CASSLTVGTFSPLHF. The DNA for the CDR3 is TGTGCCAGCAGCTTGACAGTCGGGACTTTTTCACCCCTCCACTTT. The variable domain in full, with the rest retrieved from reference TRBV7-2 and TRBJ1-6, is GAGVSQSPSNKVTEKGKDVELRCDPISGHTALYWYRQSLGQGLEFLIYFQGNSAPDKSGLPSDRFSAERTGGSVSTLTIQRTQQEDSAVYLCASSLTVGTFSPLHFGNGTRLTVT.

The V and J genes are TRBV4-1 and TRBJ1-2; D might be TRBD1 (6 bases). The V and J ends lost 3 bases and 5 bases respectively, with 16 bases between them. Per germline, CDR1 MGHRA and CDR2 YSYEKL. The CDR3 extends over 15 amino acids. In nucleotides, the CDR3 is TGCGCCAGCAGCCAGACGGCGGGGGACAAATATGGCTACACCTTC. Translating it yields CASSQTAGDKYGYTF.

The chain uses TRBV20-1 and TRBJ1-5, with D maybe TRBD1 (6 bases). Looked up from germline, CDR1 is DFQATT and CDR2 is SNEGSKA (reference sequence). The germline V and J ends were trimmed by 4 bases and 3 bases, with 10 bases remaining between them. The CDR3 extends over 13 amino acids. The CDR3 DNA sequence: TGCAGTGCTACGACAGGAATCAATCAGCCCCAGCATTTT. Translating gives CSATTGINQPQHF.

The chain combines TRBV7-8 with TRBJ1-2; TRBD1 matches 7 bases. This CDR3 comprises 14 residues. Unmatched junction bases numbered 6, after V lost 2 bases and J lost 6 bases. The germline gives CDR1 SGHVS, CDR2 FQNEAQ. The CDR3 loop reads CASSLRGTAHGYTF. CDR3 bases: TGTGCCAGCAGCTTAAGGGGGACAGCTCATGGCTACACCTTC. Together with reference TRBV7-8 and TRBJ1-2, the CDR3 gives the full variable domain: GAGVSQSPRYKVAKRGQDVALRCDPISGHVSLFWYQQALGQGPEFLTYFQNEAQLDKSGLPSDRFFAERPEGSVSTLKIQRTQQEDSAVYLCASSLRGTAHGYTFGSGTRLTVV.

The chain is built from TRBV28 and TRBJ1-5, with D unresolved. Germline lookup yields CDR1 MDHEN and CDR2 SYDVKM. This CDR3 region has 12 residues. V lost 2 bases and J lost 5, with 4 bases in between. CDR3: CASSLMYQPQHF. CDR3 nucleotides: TGTGCCAGCAGTTTAATGTATCAGCCCCAGCATTTT.

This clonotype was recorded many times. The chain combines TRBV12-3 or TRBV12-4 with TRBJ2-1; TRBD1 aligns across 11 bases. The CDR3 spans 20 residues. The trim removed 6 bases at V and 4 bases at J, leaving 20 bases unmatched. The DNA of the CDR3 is TGTGCCAGCAGGTCCGGGACAGGGGGGCTAGCCCGGGAATCGTACAATGAGCAGTTCTTC. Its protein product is CASRSGTGGLARESYNEQFF.

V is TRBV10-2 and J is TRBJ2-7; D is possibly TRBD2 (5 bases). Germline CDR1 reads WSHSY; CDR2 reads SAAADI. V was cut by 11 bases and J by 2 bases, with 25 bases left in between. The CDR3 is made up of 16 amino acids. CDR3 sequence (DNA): TGCGCCGGAACCGGGCGGACTTCCCCGAGCCCCTACGAGCAGTACTTC. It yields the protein CAGTGRTSPSPYEQYF.

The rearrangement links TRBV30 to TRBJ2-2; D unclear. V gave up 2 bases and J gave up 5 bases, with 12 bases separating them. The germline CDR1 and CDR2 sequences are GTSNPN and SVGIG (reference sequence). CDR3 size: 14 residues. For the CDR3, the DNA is TGTGCCTGGAGTTGGGCAGGTTCAACCGGGGAGCTGTTTTTT. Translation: CAWSWAGSTGELFF. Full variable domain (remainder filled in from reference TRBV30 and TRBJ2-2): SQTIHQWPATLVQPVGSPLSLECTVEGTSNPNLYWYRQAAGRGLQLLFYSVGIGQISSEVPQNLSASRPQDRQFILSSKKLLLSDSGFYLCAWSWAGSTGELFFGEGSRLTVL.

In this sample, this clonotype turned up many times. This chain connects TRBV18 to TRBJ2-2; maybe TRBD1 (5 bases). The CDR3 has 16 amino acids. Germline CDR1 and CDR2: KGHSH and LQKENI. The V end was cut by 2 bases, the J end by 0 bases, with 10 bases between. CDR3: CASSPMGQANTGELFF. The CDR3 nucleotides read TGTGCCAGCTCACCAATGGGGCAAGCGAACACCGGGGAGCTGTTTTTT.

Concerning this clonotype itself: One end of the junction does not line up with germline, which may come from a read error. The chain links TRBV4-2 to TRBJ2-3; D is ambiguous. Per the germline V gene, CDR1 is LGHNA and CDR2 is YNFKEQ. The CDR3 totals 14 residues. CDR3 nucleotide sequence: TGTGCCAGCAGCCAAGAATTCCATTCCGATATGCAGTATTTT. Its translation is CASSQEFHSDMQYF.

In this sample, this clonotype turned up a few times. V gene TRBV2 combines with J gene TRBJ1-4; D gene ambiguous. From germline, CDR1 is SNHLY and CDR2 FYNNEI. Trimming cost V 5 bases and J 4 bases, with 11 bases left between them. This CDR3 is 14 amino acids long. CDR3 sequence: CASSSRRGNEKLFF. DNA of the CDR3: TGTGCCAGCAGTTCCAGGCGGGGTAATGAAAAACTGTTTTTT.

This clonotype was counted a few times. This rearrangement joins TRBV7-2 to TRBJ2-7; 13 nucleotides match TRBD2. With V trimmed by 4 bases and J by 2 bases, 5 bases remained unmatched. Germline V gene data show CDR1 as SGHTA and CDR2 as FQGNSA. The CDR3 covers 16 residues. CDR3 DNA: TGTGCCAGCAGCTCCCCCGGACTAGCGGGGGCCTACGAGCAGTACTTC. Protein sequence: CASSSPGLAGAYEQYF.